The sequence of this T cell receptor (beta chain) was determined in a study of blood T cells in healthy people across ages. A J-beta primer mix and a sample-barcoded 5' primer were used in a second PCR of roughly 6 to 12 cycles. Each cDNA molecule was tagged by a template-switch adaptor that had 12 random nucleotides. One entry per CDR3 protein, called by TCRdb with MiXCR from the 5' RACE reads. The table has about 1.5 million distinct CDR3 sequences, about 45% seen once. Trimming took 3 bases from V and 0 from J, leaving 9 bases between them. Germline-derived CDR1 and CDR2 are SGHRS and YFSETQ. This CDR3 contains 14 residues. About this clonotype itself: What it binds is not known.

Regarding the study as a whole: Strong correlation was found linking TCR beta diversity to naive T cell percentage. When set beside aged donors, long-lived donors presented more naive CD4+ cells and higher diversity. Unsorted PBMCs prevented conclusive naive versus antigen-experienced comparison.

The sequence derives from a woman between 18 and 29 years old in good health. This chain uses TRBV5-1 with TRBJ1-2; D is unresolved. Sequenced: blood. The CDR3 here is CASSSLATNYGYTF. The DNA of the CDR3 is TGCGCCAGCAGCTCGTTAGCGACTAACTATGGCTACACCTTC.